The 29 T cell receptor beta chains in this list originate from one sample, sequenced in a study of Ad26.COV2.S vaccination and SARS-CoV-2 variants. Only in-frame clones appear in the TCRdb table, and some are missing; sequencing was by immunoSEQ multiplex PCR. The sample lists about 350,000 clones; roughly 84% were seen once. Treatment specified: around 19 received Ad26.COV2.S at low or high dose, single or two shots; 5 received placebo; per-sample allocation not given. At day 63 after the first vaccine or placebo injection, samples were drawn. The input for sequencing was peripheral blood, taken in a trial of Ad26.COV2.S vaccine versus placebo. These receptors all come from a person aged 18 to 65 who received the Ad26.COV2.S COVID-19 vaccine or a placebo.

This clone has a handful of counts. The V call is TRBV27, the J call TRBJ1-3; D is undetermined. The CDR3 is made up of 15 amino acids. CDR1 is MNHEY and CDR2 is SMNVEV in the germline V gene (reference sequence). V was cut by 0 bases and J by 2 bases, with 8 bases left in between. CDR3 amino acids: CASSLSWTAGNTIYF. As DNA, the CDR3 is TGTGCCAGCAGTTTATCCTGGACGGCTGGAAACACCATATATTTT.

This sequence joins TRBV6-2 or TRBV6-3 and TRBJ2-7, with D unclear. The V gene's germline CDR1 is MNHEY and CDR2 SVGEGT. The CDR3 has 12 amino acids. V was trimmed by 3 bases and J by 7 bases, leaving 10 bases between them. CDR3 sequence reads: CASSYRAAEQYF. The CDR3 nucleotides are TGTGCCAGCAGTTATCGGGCAGCAGAGCAGTACTTC.

CDR3 loop: CASSRQRTGMVETQYF. The CDR3 DNA sequence: TGTGCCAGCAGTCGCCAGAGGACAGGGATGGTTGAGACCCAGTACTTC. V usage is TRBV6-2 or TRBV6-3 and J usage is TRBJ2-5; 8 bases align to TRBD1. Per the germline V gene, CDR1 is MNHEY and CDR2 is SVGEGT. This CDR3 has 16 amino acids. With V trimmed by 5 bases and J by 5 bases, 13 bases remained unmatched.

The chain couples TRBV29-1 to TRBJ1-6; 7 bases agree with TRBD1. V was clipped by 7 bases and J by 8 bases; unmatched bases: 11. Germline lookup yields CDR1 SQVTM and CDR2 ANQGSEA. The CDR3 totals 14 residues. As DNA, the CDR3 is TGCAGCGCCCGACAGGGCTCGGAGGATTCACCCCTCCACTTT. Amino acid sequence: CSARQGSEDSPLHF.

This chain joins TRBV2 and TRBJ2-3; perhaps D is TRBD1 or TRBD2 (5 bases each). The CDR3 is made up of 14 amino acids. The V end was cut by 6 bases, the J end by 6 bases, with 16 bases between. Germline V gene sequence: CDR1 SNHLY, CDR2 FYNNEI. The CDR3 nucleotides are TGTGCCAGCAGCGAACTGGACGGGACGGATACGCAGTATTTT. Its protein is CASSELDGTDTQYF.

The chain combines TRBV4-1 with TRBJ1-1; D gene uncertain. V lost 6 bases and J lost 3, with 20 bases in between. The germline V gene encodes CDR1 MGHRA and CDR2 YSYEKL. The CDR3 has 16 amino acids. Here the CDR3 DNA reads TGCGCCAGCAGAGATTACCGTGGACTCGGGGACACTGAAGCTTTCTTT. Its protein product is CASRDYRGLGDTEAFF.

The V gene is TRBV4-1, the J gene TRBJ1-6; D uncertain. The CDR3 length is 15 residues. Trimming took 1 base from V and 0 from J, leaving 4 bases between them. Per the germline V gene, CDR1 is MGHRA and CDR2 is YSYEKL. CDR3 amino acids: CASSQGFSYNSPLHF. The CDR3, as DNA: TGCGCCAGCAGCCAAGGATTCTCCTATAATTCACCCCTCCACTTT.

The CDR3 nucleotides are TGTGCCACCAGTGGGACTAGCTCTTACGAGCAGTTCTTC. This sequence encodes CATSGTSSYEQFF. V gene TRBV24-1 combines with J gene TRBJ2-1; TRBD2 agrees at 8 bases. The CDR3 covers 13 residues. V lost 5 bases, J lost 10 bases, and 6 bases stayed unmatched. Germline V gives CDR1 KGHDR, CDR2 SFDVKD.

The chain joins TRBV7-2 to TRBJ1-5, with TRBD1 as a possible D gene (5 bases). CDR3 length equals 16 residues. Germline assignment: CDR1 SGHTA and CDR2 FQGNSA. Trimming pared 3 bases from V and 1 base from J, leaving 13 bases between. The chain's CDR3 is CASSLGPGTSNQPQHF. CDR3 coding DNA: TGTGCCAGCAGCTTGGGCCCAGGGACGAGCAATCAGCCCCAGCATTTT.

Ten or more counts support this clone. The rearrangement links TRBV6-2 or TRBV6-3 to TRBJ2-3; TRBD1 is a possible D gene (5 bases). Germline V CDR1 and CDR2: MNHEY, SVGEGT. The CDR3 is 14 residues long. V was trimmed by 2 bases and J by 3 bases, leaving 9 bases between them. CDR3 nucleotides: TGTGCCAGCAGTTACGGGGCACCAACAGATACGCAGTATTTT. Protein: CASSYGAPTDTQYF.

This clone has only one observation. The chain links TRBV14 to TRBJ2-5, with 8 positions matching TRBD1. V shed 0 bases and J 5 bases; nucleotides not matched to a gene: 11. The CDR3 is made up of 17 amino acids. Germline CDR1 is SGHDN and CDR2 is FVKESK. CDR3 amino acids: CASSQEGRTGYRETQYF. CDR3 sequence (DNA): TGTGCCAGCAGCCAAGAAGGACGGACAGGGTACAGGGAGACCCAGTACTTC.

This clone was observed once. The V call is TRBV29-1, the J call TRBJ2-1; D uncertain. V lost 3 bases and J lost 7, with 13 bases in between. CDR3 length: 13 amino acids. Germline values: CDR1 SQVTM, CDR2 ANQGSEA. The CDR3 DNA is TGCAGCGTTGACGGTAGTTTAAGGAATGAGCAGTTCTTC. Amino acid sequence: CSVDGSLRNEQFF.

This clone was seen only a few times. The gene calls are TRBV7-9 and TRBJ2-7; 10 bases are shared with TRBD1. From germline, CDR1 is SEHNR and CDR2 FQNEAQ (reference sequence). J gave up 6 bases and V 4 bases, and 12 bases lay outside the gene matches. The CDR3 runs 16 residues. This CDR3 is CASSSSSTGGATEQYF. In DNA form, the CDR3 reads TGTGCCAGCAGCTCCTCCTCGACAGGGGGCGCGACCGAGCAGTACTTC.

This clone showed up just once. The chain employs TRBV6-5 and TRBJ1-1; 8 bases line up with TRBD1. After removal of 4 bases from V and 4 bases from J, the junction contained 2 bases not matched to a gene. CDR3 length: 13 amino acids. Looked up from germline, CDR1 is MNHEY and CDR2 is SVGAGI. CDR3 nucleotide sequence: TGTGCCAGCAGTTTCACAGGGGGCACTGAAGCTTTCTTT. It yields the protein CASSFTGGTEAFF.

The CDR3 loop reads CASSVDQGPNTEAFF. In nucleotides, the CDR3 is TGTGCCAGCAGCGTAGACCAGGGGCCGAACACTGAAGCTTTCTTT. The chain has TRBV9 and TRBJ1-1; a weak D match, TRBD1 (6 bases). V shed 0 bases and J shed 1 base, with 10 bases lying between them. The CDR3 runs to 15 residues. In germline, CDR1 is SGDLS, CDR2 YYNGEE.

This clone was seen only once. With a much larger clone just one base away, this may be a read error. This rearrangement joins TRBV11-3 to TRBJ2-2; unclear D gene. This CDR3 region has 12 residues. CDR1 is SGHNT, CDR2 YENEEA, per germline. V was trimmed by 2 bases and J by 4 bases, leaving 2 bases between them. CDR3 nucleotide sequence: TGTGCCAGCAGCTTATTCACCGGGGAGCTGTTTTTT. The encoded protein is CASSLFTGELFF.

Regarding this clone: The junction departs from the called germline gene at one end, perhaps through a read error. V and J are TRBV5-6 and TRBJ1-5, with D perhaps matching TRBD1 (5 bases). Germline assignment: CDR1 SGHDT and CDR2 YYEEEE. This CDR3 region has 14 residues. CDR3 nucleotide sequence: TGTGCCAGCAGTTTGGGGGGTAAGAATCAGCCCCAGCATTTT. Translating it yields CASSLGGKNQPQHF.

DNA for the CDR3: TGTGCCAGCAGCGCTAACCGGGACAGGTTTTACGCGGGGAATGGCTACACCTTC. Translated, it gives CASSANRDRFYAGNGYTF. This sequence joins TRBV7-9 and TRBJ1-2; 8 bases agree with TRBD1. The CDR3 is 18 residues long. V was clipped by 5 bases and J by 6 bases; unmatched bases: 20. The V gene's germline CDR1 is SEHNR and CDR2 FQNEAQ (reference sequence). The whole variable domain, filled in from reference TRBV7-9 and TRBJ1-2, reads DTGVSQNPRHKITKRGQNVTFRCDPISEHNRLYWYRQTLGQGPEFLTYFQNEAQLEKSRLLSDRFSAERPKGSFSTLEIQRTEQGDSAMYLCASSANRDRFYAGNGYTFGSGTRLTVV.

This clone was seen a single time. The rearrangement uses TRBV5-3 and TRBJ1-1; the D gene is possibly TRBD1 (5 bases). TRBV5-3 is classed as an ORF, of uncertain function. The CDR3 length is 17 residues. Trimming left V 4 bases short and J 2 bases short, with 21 bases between. The CDR3 DNA sequence: TGTGCCAGAAGCACACTAAGGGGACGGTGCCCAAACACTGAAGCTTTCTTT. Residues: CARSTLRGRCPNTEAFF.

This clone has just a few counts. In the same sample, other DNA sequences code for this CDR3. The genes are TRBV18 and TRBJ2-7; possibly TRBD2 for D (5 bases). The V end was cut by 2 bases, the J end by 5 bases, with 10 bases between. The CDR3 runs to 13 residues. Per the germline V gene, CDR1 is KGHSH and CDR2 is LQKENI. CDR3: CASSPGFGDEQYF. The CDR3 nucleotides are TGTGCCAGCTCACCAGGGTTCGGGGACGAGCAGTACTTC.

The V gene is TRBV5-4, the J gene TRBJ2-6; weak D call: TRBD1 (5 bases). Germline-derived CDR1 and CDR2 are SGHNT and YYREEE (reference sequence). V was cut by 1 base and J by 0 bases, with 11 bases left in between. This CDR3 comprises 17 residues. CDR3 in amino acids: CASSLRQGRSGANVLTF. Here the CDR3 DNA reads TGTGCCAGCAGCTTGCGGCAGGGCCGCTCTGGGGCCAACGTCCTGACTTTC.

This clone was observed once. The chain is built from TRBV27 and TRBJ1-5; 7 bases map to TRBD1. The germline V gene encodes CDR1 MNHEY and CDR2 SMNVEV (reference sequence). The junction had 6 bases not matched to a gene; V was cut back by 4 bases and J by 3 bases. This CDR3 region has 15 residues. The CDR3 coding sequence is TGTGCCAGCAGTTCCTCGACAGGGATCAATCAGCCCCAGCATTTT. Its translation is CASSSSTGINQPQHF.

The V call is TRBV30, the J call TRBJ2-3, with D tentatively TRBD1 or TRBD2 (5 bases each). CDR1 is GTSNPN, CDR2 SVGIG, per germline (reference sequence). The CDR3 loop spans 12 amino acids. The ends were cut back, 6 bases at V and 6 bases at J, with 13 bases in the middle. The chain's CDR3 is CACRGAGDTQYF. The CDR3 DNA is TGTGCCTGCCGAGGGGCCGGGGATACGCAGTATTTT.

The gene calls are TRBV5-1 and TRBJ2-2, with a possible D match to TRBD1 (6 bases). With 4 bases removed from V and 4 bases from J, the gap between germline ends came to 14 bases. Germline V CDR1 and CDR2: SGHRS, YFSETQ. The CDR3 covers 15 residues. The CDR3 sequence: CASSPRQEITGELFF. CDR3 DNA sequence: TGCGCCAGCAGCCCGAGACAGGAAATCACCGGGGAGCTGTTTTTT.

V usage is TRBV28 and J usage is TRBJ1-3, with a possible D match to TRBD1 (6 bases). Trimming pared 1 base from V and 0 bases from J, leaving 16 bases between. CDR1 MDHEN and CDR2 SYDVKM come from the germline V gene. The CDR3 runs 18 residues. CDR3 loop: CASSLSQGGRRSGNTIYF. In DNA, the CDR3 is TGTGCCAGCAGTTTATCACAGGGTGGCCGGCGCTCTGGAAACACCATATATTTT.

This chain links TRBV21-1 with TRBJ2-2; whether TRBD2, the table's D call, matches the DNA was not checked. TRBV21-1 is marked as a pseudogene. The CDR3 spans 16 residues. The CDR3 here is CASSKKSGSWSGELFF. CDR3 DNA sequence: TGTGCCAGCAGCAAAAAGAGCGGGAGTTGGTCCGGGGAGCTGTTTTTT.

This chain uses TRBV27 with TRBJ2-7, with a weak D call TRBD2 (5 bases). This CDR3 region has 16 residues. Germline values: CDR1 MNHEY, CDR2 SMNVEV (reference sequence). With 5 bases removed from V and 2 bases from J, the gap between germline ends came to 19 bases. The CDR3 DNA reads TGTGCCAGCAGTCCCCCGGGGTCGCGGACTCCCTACGAGCAGTACTTC. This encodes CASSPPGSRTPYEQYF.

The chain recombines TRBV29-1 with TRBJ1-2; 8 nucleotides agree with TRBD1. J was trimmed by 6 bases and V by 2 bases; bases with no gene match: 5. The CDR3 is 13 residues long. Germline V gene data show CDR1 as SQVTM and CDR2 as ANQGSEA. CDR3 sequence reads: CSVERTGSDGYTF. In DNA, the CDR3 is TGCAGCGTTGAACGGACAGGGTCGGATGGCTACACCTTC.

J is TRBJ2-3 and V is TRBV11-3; 9 bases align to TRBD1. The ends lost 9 bases at V and 3 bases at J; junction bases unmatched: 10. This CDR3 spans 15 amino acids. Germline V gene lookup returns CDR1 SGHNT and CDR2 YENEEA. The CDR3 region is CASGRGQGHTDTQYF. The CDR3, as DNA: TGTGCCAGTGGCCGGGGACAGGGTCATACAGATACGCAGTATTTT. The full variable domain, in which reference TRBV11-3 and TRBJ2-3 provide the parts outside the CDR3, is EAGVVQSPRYKIIEKKQPVAFWCNPISGHNTLYWYLQNLGQGPELLIRYENEEAVDDSQLPKDRFSAERLKGVDSTLKIQPAELGDSAVYLCASGRGQGHTDTQYFGPGTRLTVL.